These 16 T cell receptor beta chains came from one sample sequenced in a study of shared clonotypes between healthy human individuals. The protocol was immunoSEQ multiplex PCR, while the TCRdb copy is restricted to in-frame clones and leaves out a portion. This table holds some 2,100,000 clones, approximately 94% found once. The sequenced material came from naive CD4+ T cells sorted from blood. Subset given: CD45RA+ positively selected. These receptors were taken from a young man in good health.

CDR3 nucleotide sequence: TGTGCCAGCAGCTTAGCGGGCCCTCAAGAGACCCAGTACTTC. Its translation: CASSLAGPQETQYF. This sequence joins TRBV7-9 and TRBJ2-5, with no clear D. Germline CDR1 reads SEHNR; CDR2 reads FQNEAQ (reference sequence). This CDR3 spans 14 amino acids. The V end lost 0 bases, the J end lost 2 bases, and 7 bases lay between the germline ends.

The rearrangement uses TRBV19 and TRBJ1-4; D call uncertain. Trimming left V 5 bases short and J 3 bases short, with 10 bases between. Germline values: CDR1 LNHDA, CDR2 SQIVND (reference sequence). The CDR3 extends over 14 amino acids. Here the CDR3 DNA reads TGTGCCAGTAGTTGGGCGTTTGCTAATGAAAAACTGTTTTTT. Amino acid sequence: CASSWAFANEKLFF.

A note on this clone: Other DNA sequences within the sample encode an identical CDR3. The chain has TRBV2 and TRBJ2-7, with a weak D call TRBD2 (5 bases). Germline V gene data show CDR1 as SNHLY and CDR2 as FYNNEI. The ends were cut back, 6 bases at V and 7 bases at J, with 10 bases in the middle. The CDR3 spans 11 residues. The chain's CDR3 is CASSSTSEQYF. The CDR3 DNA follows: TGTGCCAGCAGCTCAACTAGTGAGCAGTACTTC.

The rearrangement uses TRBV7-2 and TRBJ2-7; no clear D. This CDR3 spans 13 amino acids. Germline V gene lookup returns CDR1 SGHTA and CDR2 FQGNSA. The V and J ends lost 3 bases and 6 bases respectively, with 12 bases between them. The CDR3 sequence is CASSFAPSGEQYF. CDR3 DNA sequence: TGTGCCAGCAGCTTCGCCCCCTCCGGCGAGCAGTACTTC.

The gene calls are TRBV19 and TRBJ1-4, with D possibly being TRBD1 (5 bases). The CDR3 consists of 14 residues. The germline gives CDR1 LNHDA, CDR2 SQIVND (reference sequence). V lost 9 bases to trimming and J lost 5 bases, with 16 bases between them. The DNA of the CDR3 is TGTGCCAGCCGTGATGGTAGGGACAATGAAAAACTGTTTTTT. Translation gives CASRDGRDNEKLFF.

The V gene is TRBV4-1, the J gene TRBJ2-3; TRBD2 agrees at 11 bases. Germline CDR1 reads MGHRA; CDR2 reads YSYEKL. V shed 3 bases and J 4 bases; nucleotides not matched to a gene: 9. The length of the CDR3 is 17 residues. The CDR3 DNA reads TGCGCCAGCAGCCAGGCAATAGCGGGGGGGCTCCCAGATACGCAGTATTTT. This gives the protein CASSQAIAGGLPDTQYF.

A remark on this clone: The sample has other DNA sequences that encode this CDR3 too. The chain couples TRBV18 to TRBJ1-4, with D possibly matching TRBD1 (6 bases). Between the trimmed V and J ends, which lost 3 bases and 8 bases, there was a span of 10 bases. The CDR3 extends over 13 amino acids. Germline assignment: CDR1 KGHSH and CDR2 LQKENI. CDR3 DNA sequence: TGTGCCAGCTCACCTCGGGGGGGCGAAAAACTGTTTTTT. Translating gives CASSPRGGEKLFF.

The chain links TRBV30 to TRBJ1-5; tentative D call: TRBD1 (6 bases). V lost 4 bases, J lost 0 bases, and 13 bases lay in between. This CDR3 has 15 residues. In germline, CDR1 is GTSNPN, CDR2 SVGIG (reference sequence). The CDR3 DNA follows: TGTGCCTGGACCTTAGGACAGAATAGCAATCAGCCCCAGCATTTT. Residues: CAWTLGQNSNQPQHF.

CDR3 in amino acids: CASSSRQAGVSPLHF. CDR3 in DNA: TGTGCCAGCAGCTCCAGACAGGCGGGGGTTTCACCCCTCCACTTT. The J gene is TRBJ1-6, the V gene TRBV5-6; D might be TRBD1 (6 bases). This CDR3 has 15 residues. The germline V and J ends were trimmed by 3 bases and 9 bases, with 16 bases remaining between them. Germline V gives CDR1 SGHDT, CDR2 YYEEEE.

CDR3 in DNA: TGTGCCTTCGGGACAGAGGAAAAACTGTTTTTT. Translation: CAFGTEEKLFF. J is TRBJ1-4 and V is TRBV30; TRBD1 agrees at 7 bases. Unmatched junction bases numbered 4, after V lost 7 bases and J lost 8 bases. The CDR3 covers 11 residues. From germline, CDR1 is GTSNPN and CDR2 SVGIG (reference sequence).

The chain carries TRBV10-3 and TRBJ2-3; no firm D call. Trimming took 3 bases from V and 3 from J, leaving 4 bases between them. CDR1 ENHRY and CDR2 SYGVKD come from the germline V gene. The CDR3 totals 12 residues. CDR3 sequence reads: CAISDYTDTQYF. The CDR3 DNA sequence: TGTGCCATCAGTGACTATACAGATACGCAGTATTTT.

V gene TRBV5-4 combines with J gene TRBJ1-6; tentative D call: TRBD1 (6 bases). Trimming cost V 0 bases and J 3 bases, with 10 bases left between them. The CDR3 extends over 16 amino acids. Germline assignment: CDR1 SGHNT and CDR2 YYREEE (reference sequence). CDR3 sequence: CASSLGGQIYNSPLHF. The CDR3 nucleotides are TGTGCCAGCAGCTTGGGGGGGCAAATCTATAATTCACCCCTCCACTTT.

The chain couples TRBV2 to TRBJ2-7; weak D call: TRBD2 (6 bases). Trimming removed 10 bases from V and 7 bases from J, with 20 bases in between. The CDR3 totals 13 residues. Germline CDR1 reads SNHLY; CDR2 reads FYNNEI. This CDR3 reads CATFRDRRGEQYF. The CDR3 nucleotides are TGTGCCACCTTCCGGGACCGACGGGGGGAGCAGTACTTC.

This rearrangement joins TRBV6-6 to TRBJ2-7, with 7 bases matching TRBD2. The ends lost 4 bases at V and 0 bases at J; junction bases unmatched: 9. Germline V CDR1 and CDR2: MNHNY, SVGAGI (reference sequence). The CDR3 is 16 residues long. The CDR3 spells CASSLLTSYPSYEQYF. CDR3 in DNA: TGTGCCAGCAGTTTATTGACTAGCTACCCCTCCTACGAGCAGTACTTC.

The rearrangement uses TRBV5-1 and TRBJ2-1; the D gene is possibly TRBD1 (5 bases). Germline V lookup: CDR1 SGHRS, CDR2 YFSETQ. V lost 0 bases, J lost 3 bases, and 13 bases lay in between. The CDR3 has 16 amino acids. The CDR3 sequence: CASSLDQGPLYNEQFF. The CDR3 bases are TGCGCCAGCAGCTTGGACCAGGGTCCACTCTACAATGAGCAGTTCTTC. The full variable domain, in which reference TRBV5-1 and TRBJ2-1 provide the parts outside the CDR3, is KAGVTQTPRYLIKTRGQQVTLSCSPISGHRSVSWYQQTPGQGLQFLFEYFSETQRNKGNFPGRFSGRQFSNSRSEMNVSTLELGDSALYLCASSLDQGPLYNEQFFGPGTRLTVL.

The V and J genes are TRBV2 and TRBJ2-5; 13 bases are shared with TRBD2. The CDR3 length is 14 residues. V dropped 7 bases and J dropped 3; count of bases not matched to a gene: 2. Germline V lookup: CDR1 SNHLY, CDR2 FYNNEI. The CDR3 sequence is CASTTSGGKETQYF. CDR3 bases: TGTGCCAGCACGACTAGCGGGGGGAAAGAGACCCAGTACTTC.